This entry describes one T cell receptor (beta chain). Its antigen is currently unknown. Unmatched junction bases numbered 7, after V lost 3 bases and J lost 6 bases. The CDR3 is 16 amino acids. The germline gives CDR1 GTSNPN, CDR2 SVGIG (reference sequence). MiXCR was run by TCRdb on the 5' RACE reads, yielding one entry per CDR3 protein. The table lists 400,000 to 650,000 distinct CDR3 sequences, less than 25% of them singletons, with 0.8% to 1% in the top ten. This sample was taken from a study of identical twins. The study's findings and limits: High-abundance cord blood beta clonotypes had fewer insertions; memory repertoires showed none.

The sample also formed part of further work on T cells expressing NK-cell markers. In that study: These clonotypes, the leaders elsewhere, also led the CD3+CD56-NKG2C+ fraction in several donors. Questions lingered over whether expanded NKG2C+ T cell clones were HCMV-specific.

The rearrangement joins TRBV30 to TRBJ2-1; 14 nucleotides match TRBD2. What was sequenced was CD4+ T cells sorted from blood. This clonotype was obtained from a woman aged 18 to 35 in good health. As DNA, the CDR3 is TGTGCCTGGAGGCTAGCCGGGACTAGCGGGAGCAATGAGCAGTTCTTC. It encodes CAWRLAGTSGSNEQFF. The variable domain in full, completed from reference TRBV30 and TRBJ2-1, reads SQTIHQWPATLVQPVGSPLSLECTVEGTSNPNLYWYRQAAGRGLQLLFYSVGIGQISSEVPQNLSASRPQDRQFILSSKKLLLSDSGFYLCAWRLAGTSGSNEQFFGPGTRLTVL.